This is a list of T cell receptor beta chains from one sample in a study of PD-L1 blockade in urothelial cancer. The method was immunoSEQ multiplex PCR; TCRdb's version includes in-frame clones alone and lacks a portion of them. This sample yields 44,000 or so clones, of which around 88% are seen a single time; 3.9% belongs to the top ten. This material consisted of PBMCs, taken around atezolizumab (anti-PD-L1) treatment. Receptors were obtained from a man older than 75 with urothelial cancer. Both conserved end residues are part of each CDR3. D genes are given only for firm matches. For some rows the clone size is stated as once, few or many, or as a class when expanded; others skip it.

len	j_gene	d_gene	v_gene	abundance	CDR3nt	CDR3aa
16	TRBJ2-2	NA	TRBV5-5	NA	TGTGCCAGCAGCTTAATACTAACATCGAGGACCGGGGAGCTGTTTTTT	CASSLILTSRTGELFF
16	TRBJ2-1	TRBD2	TRBV5-1	once	TGCGCCAGCAGCTTCGGTAGCGGGAGTGATGCCCATGAGCAGTTCTTC	CASSFGSGSDAHEQFF
18	TRBJ2-3	TRBD2	TRBV18	once	TGTGCCAGCTCGTCCCCGGGACTAGCGGGGAAGACCACAGATACGCAGTATTTT	CASSSPGLAGKTTDTQYF
18	TRBJ2-2	NA	TRBV19	once	TGTGCCAGTAGTATACCCCTAGATCGAGCGAGGAACACCGGGGAGCTGTTTTTT	CASSIPLDRARNTGELFF
12	TRBJ2-2	NA	TRBV29-1	NA	TGCAGCGTTGGAGGGAGGACCGGGGAGCTGTTTTTT	CSVGGRTGELFF
16	TRBJ1-1	TRBD1	TRBV29-1	NA	TGCAGCGTTCGACGAACCGGGACAGGGGGGAACACTGAAGCTTTCTTT	CSVRRTGTGGNTEAFF
18	TRBJ2-7	TRBD2	TRBV2	few	TGTGCCAGCAGACTCTCCGGGGGGGCTAGCGGGAGGCTCTACGAGCAGTACTTC	CASRLSGGASGRLYEQYF
14	TRBJ2-7	NA	TRBV29-1	NA	TGCAGCGTTCGCAGTACTAGCAGCACCTACGAGCAGTACTTC	CSVRSTSSTYEQYF
18	TRBJ1-1	TRBD1	TRBV7-2	NA	TGTGCCAGCAGCTTAACAATAGCCTCCACAGGGGGGAACACTGAAGCTTTCTTT	CASSLTIASTGGNTEAFF
12	TRBJ2-3	NA	TRBV10-3	NA	TGTGCCATCAGTGAAGGGGCAGATACGCAGTATTTT	CAISEGADTQYF
17	TRBJ2-7	TRBD1	TRBV27	NA	TGTGCCAGCAGTTCCCGCGGCGGACAGGGAATCTCCTACGAGCAGTACTTC	CASSSRGGQGISYEQYF
15	TRBJ2-5	TRBD2	TRBV19	NA	TGTGCCAGTAGTAGCCTAGCGGGATCCCAAGAGACCCAGTACTTC	CASSSLAGSQETQYF
15	TRBJ1-1	NA	TRBV4-1	NA	TGCGCCAGCAGCCGGAAGGCGTCAGGGTACACTGAAGCTTTCTTT	CASSRKASGYTEAFF
12	TRBJ2-5	NA	TRBV10-2	NA	TGCGCCACAGGGCCTACACAAGAGACCCAGTACTTC	CATGPTQETQYF
15	TRBJ1-2	TRBD1	TRBV7-9	NA	TGTGCCAGCAGCTTAGCACAGACAGGGTTGGGAGGCTACACCTTC	CASSLAQTGLGGYTF
13	TRBJ1-1	NA	TRBV18	few	TGTGCCAGCTCATCAACGGTGAACACTGAAGCTTTCTTT	CASSSTVNTEAFF
11	TRBJ2-7	NA	TRBV20-1	NA	TGCAGTGCTAGTAGCTCCTACGAGCAGTACTTC	CSASSSYEQYF
16	TRBJ2-3	NA	TRBV7-2	NA	TGTGCCAGCAGCTTAGTGGGGGGGGCTTACGCAGATACGCAGTATTTT	CASSLVGGAYADTQYF
14	TRBJ2-7	TRBD1	TRBV5-1	once	TGCGCCAGCAGCTTGGCACAGGGGGTCCACGAGCAGTACTTC	CASSLAQGVHEQYF
14	TRBJ2-7	TRBD1	TRBV29-1	NA	TGCAGCGTGCAAACGGACAGGGGCTCCTACGAGCAGTACTTC	CSVQTDRGSYEQYF
13	TRBJ1-2	TRBD1	TRBV7-9	NA	TGTGCCAGCGGACCGACAGGGGTGATTGGCTACACCTTC	CASGPTGVIGYTF
15	TRBJ2-1	TRBD2	TRBV7-2	NA	TGTGCCAGCACCCAGGGGCGGGAGGCCTACAATGAGCAGTTCTTC	CASTQGREAYNEQFF
13	TRBJ2-7	TRBD2	TRBV5-4	NA	TGTGCCAGCAGCATGGGACTAGCGGGGGAGCAGTACTTC	CASSMGLAGEQYF
11	TRBJ2-3	NA	TRBV2	NA	TGTGCCAGCACCGCCGGGGATACGCAGTATTTT	CASTAGDTQYF
16	TRBJ2-7	TRBD1	TRBV5-1	NA	TGCGCCAGCAGCTTTCGTTCGGGACAGGGGGCGGGGGAGCAGTACTTC	CASSFRSGQGAGEQYF
15	TRBJ2-2	NA	TRBV19	NA	TGTGCCAGTAGTATCGGTGGGAGGTCGGCCGGGGAGCTGTTTTTT	CASSIGGRSAGELFF
15	TRBJ2-1	TRBD1	TRBV9	NA	TGTGCCAGCAGCCTGGGACAGGGAGAGTACAATGAGCAGTTCTTC	CASSLGQGEYNEQFF
18	TRBJ2-3	TRBD2	TRBV2	NA	TGTGCCAGCAGTGAATTATGGGGGAGGGCGAGTGGCACAGATACGCAGTATTTT	CASSELWGRASGTDTQYF
17	TRBJ1-5	TRBD1	TRBV18	NA	TGTGCCAGCTCAGAGGACAGGGGAGGATGGAGCAATCAGCCCCAGCATTTT	CASSEDRGGWSNQPQHF
15	TRBJ1-4	NA	TRBV28	NA	TGTGCCAGCAGTGGGGCAGGAACCTCTAATGAAAAACTGTTTTTT	CASSGAGTSNEKLFF
16	TRBJ2-3	TRBD2	TRBV11-2	NA	TGTGCCAGCAGCCTACTCGGGACTAGCACGGTGGATACGCAGTATTTT	CASSLLGTSTVDTQYF
14	TRBJ2-2	NA	TRBV19	NA	TGTGCCAGTACCCAACGGCTAACAGGCGGGGAGCTGTTTTTT	CASTQRLTGGELFF
15	TRBJ2-5	TRBD2	TRBV11-2	NA	TGTGCCAGCAGCTTAGACGGGAGGGATCAAGAGACCCAGTACTTC	CASSLDGRDQETQYF
14	TRBJ1-1	NA	TRBV6-5	NA	TGTGCCAGCAGTTACAGGTCGGGTAACACTGAAGCTTTCTTT	CASSYRSGNTEAFF
14	TRBJ1-2	NA	TRBV29-1	NA	TGCAGCGTTACCCGACAGGAGTTTAACTATGGCTACACCTTC	CSVTRQEFNYGYTF
15	TRBJ1-5	TRBD1	TRBV6-6	NA	TGTGCCAGTGCCCCCGTGACAGGGGAAACTCAGCCCCAGCATTTT	CASAPVTGETQPQHF
15	TRBJ2-3	TRBD1	TRBV5-1	NA	TGCGCCAGCAGCTTGGACGGGACAGGCACAGATACGCAGTATTTT	CASSLDGTGTDTQYF
15	TRBJ2-2	NA	TRBV13	once	TGTGCCAGCAGCTTAGGAGGGGGTGCCACCGGGGAGCTGTTTTTT	CASSLGGGATGELFF
16	TRBJ2-7	NA	TRBV5-1	NA	TGCGCCAGCAGCTTGGGGAGTATAGCGAATGTCTACGAGCAGTACTTC	CASSLGSIANVYEQYF
16	TRBJ2-7	TRBD1	TRBV28	NA	TGTGCCAGCAACACGAATTCAGGGGGCTACTCCTACGAGCAGTACTTC	CASNTNSGGYSYEQYF
12	TRBJ1-2	NA	TRBV29-1	NA	TGCAGCCTCTCGGACAGTGTCTATGGCTACACCTTC	CSLSDSVYGYTF
17	TRBJ1-2	NA	TRBV5-6	NA	TGTGCCAGCAGCTTGGTCGGTAAAGGGGCAGCGAACTATGGCTACACCTTC	CASSLVGKGAANYGYTF
13	TRBJ2-2	NA	TRBV2	NA	TGTGCCAGCAGCTGGACTTCTACCGGGGAGCTGTTTTTT	CASSWTSTGELFF
15	TRBJ2-2	TRBD1	TRBV6-1	NA	TGTGCCAGTTCAAACCGGGACAGGGTTACCGGGGAGCTGTTTTTT	CASSNRDRVTGELFF
12	TRBJ1-1	NA	TRBV30	NA	TGTGCCTGGGGGAGGGGGAGCACTGAAGCTTTCTTT	CAWGRGSTEAFF
14	TRBJ2-3	TRBD1	TRBV5-1	NA	TGCGCCAGCAGCGTGGACAGGCCCACAGATACGCAGTATTTT	CASSVDRPTDTQYF
13	TRBJ1-2	TRBD1	TRBV30	NA	TGTGCGTCAAGGGGACAGGGCGACTATGGCTACACCTTC	CASRGQGDYGYTF
14	TRBJ2-2	NA	TRBV19	NA	TGTGCCAGTAGTGGGGGGGGGCAGACCGGGGAGCTGTTTTTT	CASSGGGQTGELFF
17	TRBJ1-2	NA	TRBV30	NA	TGTGCCTGGAGTGTACTTGATTCCGCGTACAGTCCCTATGGCTACACCTTC	CAWSVLDSAYSPYGYTF
18	TRBJ1-5	NA	TRBV5-6	NA	TGTGCCAGCAGCCGGGGTGCGGAACGGGCGGGTGTCAATCAGCCCCAGCATTTT	CASSRGAERAGVNQPQHF
15	TRBJ1-3	NA	TRBV19	NA	TGTGCCAGTAGTACCGGCAGGGGTCCCGGAAACACCATATATTTT	CASSTGRGPGNTIYF
13	TRBJ1-2	TRBD1	TRBV5-4	NA	TGTGCCAGCAGCTTCCCGGACAGGGGTGGAAACACCTTC	CASSFPDRGGNTF